Given below is one T cell receptor (beta chain) in context. Its antigen is still unknown. The data stem from a study of cytomegalovirus exposure and HLA in healthy donors. PCR employed 60 Vbeta and 13 Jbeta primers. Produced via immunoSEQ multiplex PCR; TCRdb's table is partial and in-frame only. The data show fewer than 130,000 clones, with roughly 78% seen just once and approximately 2.8% held by the top ten. Study observations and caveats: There were reportedly fewer N-insertions in an Asian-associated ancestry cluster than the approximately 640-donor mean, in a later analysis. The likely explanation for a cluster of highly shared sequence variants was sequencing artifact.

The germline V gene has CDR1 SGHTA and CDR2 FQGNSA. The germline V and J ends were trimmed by 5 bases and 4 bases, with 6 bases remaining between them. This CDR3 has 12 amino acids. The sequencing sample was made of PBMCs. The TCR originated in a woman in her thirties or forties in good health and CMV-seronegative. The chain recombines TRBV7-2 with TRBJ2-1; D not certain. The CDR3 sequence is CASSEQYNEQFF. Written as DNA, the CDR3 is TGTGCCAGCAGCGAACAGTACAATGAGCAGTTCTTC.